This T cell receptor (beta chain) was sequenced during a study of regulatory T cells in long-lasting Graves disease. In this sample, this clonotype turned up many times. The time point: newly diagnosed GD, antithyroid drugs for less than 3 months. The TCR library was made from RNA extracted from PBMCs. J was trimmed by 6 bases and V by 3 bases; bases with no gene match: 4. The CDR3 spans 14 residues. Per the germline V gene, CDR1 is ENHRY and CDR2 is SYGVKD. iRepertoire HTBI primers and Arm-PCR of CDR3 regions built TCR beta libraries. TCRdb analysed the multiplex PCR reads with MiXCR anew, one entry per CDR3 protein. This sample has some 220,000 distinct CDR3 sequences; about 19% occur once, and the top ten carry around 11%. This sample also appeared in a second study, on T cells in Graves' hyperthyroidism and ophthalmopathy.

Sample: peripheral blood mononuclear cells (PBMCs), taken at new diagnosis, from a patient treated with antithyroid drugs. The gene calls are TRBV10-3 and TRBJ2-7, with 11 bases that match TRBD2. This TCR derives from a woman younger than 45 with Graves disease. The CDR3 DNA follows: TGTGCCATCAGTGATAGACTAGCGGGAAGCGAGCAGTACTTC. Translating it yields CAISDRLAGSEQYF.